This T cell receptor (beta chain) comes out of a study of blood T cells in healthy people across ages (dated by TCRdb to 2014 to 2015). Background for the entire study: In model experiments, template switching captured about one uniquely barcoded TCR beta cDNA molecule for every two T cells. To track age-related changes in TCR beta repertoire diversity, the study relied on deep sequencing normalized with unique cDNA molecular identifiers. Donors were grouped into four age groups: young (average 16 years), middle-aged (39), aged (over 55) and long-lived (around 80). To avoid experimental bias, donors of different ages were randomly spread across the sequencing lanes. Two additional independent replicas of 1 million unique cDNA reads from the same blood draw were analyzed for two donors (one aged 18 to 30 and one aged 80 or older).

Libraries were prepared through 5' RACE. The sequencer listed for this sample is Illumina HiSeq 2500. A second about 7 to 12 cycle PCR used a sample-barcoded 5' primer and a J-beta primer mix. A template-switch 5' adaptor carrying 12 random nucleotides introduced a unique molecular identifier onto each TCR beta cDNA molecule. Each sample yielded at least 2.5 million CDR3-containing paired-end reads. First-strand cDNA was synthesized from all RNA with the Mint cDNA synthesis kit, primed by a TRBC-specific oligonucleotide. Following uracil-DNA glycosylase treatment, all cDNA underwent a first 18-cycle PCR with the universal primers M1SS and BC2_uni_R. The study's own analysis went as follows. For normalization, 1 million high-quality reads were randomly selected from each sample, with every read carrying a distinct molecular identifier. Instead of being binned into consensus sequences, reads that shared molecular identifiers were thrown out. CDR3 identification, clonotype clustering and error correction used MiTCR with a Q25 quality threshold and the strictest error-elimination algorithm. A nonparametric unseen species model with Euler transformation was used to estimate a lower bound on total TCR beta diversity. The public sequencing data were trimmed at Q25 with fastp and processed into clonotypes with MiXCR by TCRdb, which kept only in-frame beta chains. Each entry is one CDR3 protein sequence, shown with its most common DNA and genes. The V and J calls shown here were made by TCRdb, not taken from the authors' results. The sample data list approximately 400,000 distinct CDR3 sequences, and 52% of these were observed just once. The top ten constitute 51% of the sample.

Systemically healthy Caucasian individuals from Russia, approximately 39 in total and aged roughly 6 to 100 years, were included as donors. Each donor gave approximately 9.4 milliliters of peripheral blood, drawn into EDTA-treated Vacutainer tubes. Ficoll-Paque density-gradient centrifugation was used to isolate PBMCs, with at least 7 million per sample. Trizol reagent was used to extract total RNA from the PBMCs, yielding at least 6 micrograms per sample. The percentages of naive CD45RAhigh/CD27high T cells were determined by flow cytometry on a PBMC aliquot from every donor. Broad study findings and their caveats: A strong correlation was found between observed TCR beta diversity and the percentage of naive T cells measured by flow cytometry. Because profiling used bulk unsorted PBMCs, naive and antigen-experienced compartments could not be compared conclusively. As age increased, observed TCR beta diversity per million T cells dropped in a roughly linear way, and a significant reduction was already evident by age about 40. Donor CMV infection status was unknown, potentially confounding age-related changes in expanded clonotypes. Estimates of total diversity based on one million sequenced T cells were considered lower bounds and underestimates. Compared with the aged group, more naive CD4+ T cells, fewer expanded clones and increased TCR diversity were shown by the long-lived group, suggesting age selection.

The sample holds a few counts of this clonotype. The antigen it recognizes is unknown. Base qualities are not at hand, and no much larger clone is one base apart. The CDR1 and CDR2 encoded by the germline V gene (reference sequence) are MNHNY and SVGAGI. The trim is 8 bases for V and 3 bases for J, with a gap of 13 bases between the germline ends. From the cysteine through the phenylalanine, the CDR3 covers 13 amino acids. This entry keeps only the CDR3 DNA: 39 bases, framed from base 1. The chain couples TRBV6-6 to TRBJ1-2; tentative D gene TRBD1, with 5 bases matching. The sequence came from a man aged 55 to 70 in good health. Sequencing used blood. The DNA reads as follows: TGTGCCAGCGGGGGGGGTGTCGACTATGGCTACACCTTC. Its protein is CASGGGVDYGYTF.